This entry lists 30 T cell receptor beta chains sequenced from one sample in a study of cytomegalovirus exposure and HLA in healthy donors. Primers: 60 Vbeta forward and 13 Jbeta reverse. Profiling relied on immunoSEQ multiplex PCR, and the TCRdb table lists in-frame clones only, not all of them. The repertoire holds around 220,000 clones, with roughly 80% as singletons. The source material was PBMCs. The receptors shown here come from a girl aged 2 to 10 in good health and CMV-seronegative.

Written as DNA, the CDR3 is TGTGCCAGCACTAACCTGGGCCTTAACACTGAAGCTTTCTTT. Translation: CASTNLGLNTEAFF. The chain links TRBV6-5 to TRBJ1-1; D not certain. The CDR3 runs 14 residues. Trimming pared 7 bases from V and 2 bases from J, leaving 14 bases between. Germline assignment: CDR1 MNHEY and CDR2 SVGAGI.

In nucleotides, the CDR3 is TGTGCCAGCAGAGGTATAGACGGGTTGAGCTATGGCTACACCTTC. It encodes CASRGIDGLSYGYTF. The V gene is TRBV6-5, the J gene TRBJ1-2; D is undetermined. Trimming shortened V by 6 bases and J by 4 bases, and 18 bases separated the two germline ends. The CDR3 runs to 15 residues. The germline gives CDR1 MNHEY, CDR2 SVGAGI.

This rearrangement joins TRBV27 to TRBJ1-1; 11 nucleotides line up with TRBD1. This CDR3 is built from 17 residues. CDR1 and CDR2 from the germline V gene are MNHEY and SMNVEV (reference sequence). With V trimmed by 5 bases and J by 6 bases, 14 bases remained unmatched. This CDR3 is CASSPLDRGLPRAEAFF. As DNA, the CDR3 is TGTGCCAGCAGTCCTCTGGACAGGGGGCTTCCGAGAGCTGAAGCTTTCTTT.

CDR3 loop: CAIRRTGTETQYF. The CDR3 nucleotides are TGTGCCATTCGGCGGACAGGGACGGAGACCCAGTACTTC. The chain is built from TRBV6-5 and TRBJ2-5, with TRBD1 matching over 8 bases. This CDR3 is 13 amino acids long. Trimming cost V 10 bases and J 5 bases; bases outside gene matches: 9. Germline V gives CDR1 MNHEY, CDR2 SVGAGI.

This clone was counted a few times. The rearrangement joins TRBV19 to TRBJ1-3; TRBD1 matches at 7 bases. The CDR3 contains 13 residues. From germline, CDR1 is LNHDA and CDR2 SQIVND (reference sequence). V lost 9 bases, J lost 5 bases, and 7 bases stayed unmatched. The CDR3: CASSRDSRNTIYF. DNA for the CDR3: TGTGCCAGCAGCAGGGACAGTCGAAACACCATATATTTT. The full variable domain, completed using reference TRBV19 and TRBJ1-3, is DGGITQSPKYLFRKEGQNVTLSCEQNLNHDAMYWYRQDPGQGLRLIYYSQIVNDFQKGDIAEGYSVSREKKESFPLTVTSAQKNPTAFYLCASSRDSRNTIYFGEGSWLTVV.

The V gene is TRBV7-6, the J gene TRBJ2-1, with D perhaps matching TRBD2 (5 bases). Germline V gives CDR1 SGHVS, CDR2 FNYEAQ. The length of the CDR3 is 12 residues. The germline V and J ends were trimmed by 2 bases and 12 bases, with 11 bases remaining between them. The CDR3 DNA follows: TGTGCCAGCAGCTTAATGGAGGATTGGCAGTTCTTC. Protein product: CASSLMEDWQFF.

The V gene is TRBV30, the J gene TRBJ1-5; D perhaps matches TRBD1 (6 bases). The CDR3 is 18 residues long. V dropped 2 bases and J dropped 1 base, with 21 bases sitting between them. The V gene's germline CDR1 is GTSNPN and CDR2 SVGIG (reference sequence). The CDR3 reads CAWSNPGHSRWSNQPQHF. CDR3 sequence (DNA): TGTGCCTGGAGTAATCCGGGACATTCGAGGTGGAGCAATCAGCCCCAGCATTTT.

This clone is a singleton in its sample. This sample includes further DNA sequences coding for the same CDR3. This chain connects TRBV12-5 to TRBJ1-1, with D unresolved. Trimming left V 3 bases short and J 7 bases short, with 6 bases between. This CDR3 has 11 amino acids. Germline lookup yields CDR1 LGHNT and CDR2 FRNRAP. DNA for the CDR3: TGTGCTAGTGGTTTTCGCGGTGAAGCTTTCTTT. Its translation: CASGFRGEAFF.

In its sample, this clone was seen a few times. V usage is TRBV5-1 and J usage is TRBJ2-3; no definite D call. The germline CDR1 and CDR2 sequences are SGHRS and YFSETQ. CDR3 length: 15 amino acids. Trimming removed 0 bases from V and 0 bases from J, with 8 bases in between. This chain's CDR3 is CASSLEEPSTDTQYF. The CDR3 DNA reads TGCGCCAGCAGCTTGGAAGAGCCTAGCACAGATACGCAGTATTTT.

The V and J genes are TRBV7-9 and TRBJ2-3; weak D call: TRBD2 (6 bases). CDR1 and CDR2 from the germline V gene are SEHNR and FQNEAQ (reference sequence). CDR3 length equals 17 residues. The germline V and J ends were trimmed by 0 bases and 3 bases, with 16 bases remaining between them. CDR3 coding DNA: TGTGCCAGCAGCTTAGCGCAGCGGGTTCGGGGGACAGATACGCAGTATTTT. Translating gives CASSLAQRVRGTDTQYF.

The CDR3 DNA is TGTGCCAGCAGTGAGGGACAGGGGATTAATCAGCCCCAGCATTTT. This gives the protein CASSEGQGINQPQHF. This sequence joins TRBV25-1 and TRBJ1-5; TRBD1 matches 10 bases. Germline CDR1 is MGHDK and CDR2 is SYGVNS. After removal of 3 bases from V and 4 bases from J, the junction contained 3 bases not matched to a gene. CDR3 length equals 15 residues.

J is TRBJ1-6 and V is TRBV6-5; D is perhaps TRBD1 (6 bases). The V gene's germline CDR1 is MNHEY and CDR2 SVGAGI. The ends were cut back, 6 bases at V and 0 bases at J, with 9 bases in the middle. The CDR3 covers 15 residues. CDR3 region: CASRQGGSYNSPLHF. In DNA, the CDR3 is TGTGCCAGCAGACAGGGTGGCTCCTATAATTCACCCCTCCACTTT.

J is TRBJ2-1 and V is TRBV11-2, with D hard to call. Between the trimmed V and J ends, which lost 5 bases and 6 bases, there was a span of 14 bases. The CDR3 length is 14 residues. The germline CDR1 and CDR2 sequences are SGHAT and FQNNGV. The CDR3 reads CASSLSVSANEQFF. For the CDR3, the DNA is TGTGCCAGCAGCCTTAGTGTTTCCGCCAATGAGCAGTTCTTC.

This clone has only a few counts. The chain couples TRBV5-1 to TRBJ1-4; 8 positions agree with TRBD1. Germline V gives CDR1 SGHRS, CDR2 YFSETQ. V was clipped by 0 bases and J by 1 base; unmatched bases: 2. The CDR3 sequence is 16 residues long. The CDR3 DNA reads TGCGCCAGCAGCTTGGGACAGGGGAGAACTAATGAAAAACTGTTTTTT. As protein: CASSLGQGRTNEKLFF.

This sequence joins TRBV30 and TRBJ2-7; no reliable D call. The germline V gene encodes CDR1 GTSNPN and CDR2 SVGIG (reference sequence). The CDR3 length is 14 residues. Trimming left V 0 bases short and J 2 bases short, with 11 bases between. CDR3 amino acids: CAWSVRRLTYEQYF. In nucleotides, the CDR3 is TGTGCCTGGAGTGTACGGCGGTTAACCTACGAGCAGTACTTC.

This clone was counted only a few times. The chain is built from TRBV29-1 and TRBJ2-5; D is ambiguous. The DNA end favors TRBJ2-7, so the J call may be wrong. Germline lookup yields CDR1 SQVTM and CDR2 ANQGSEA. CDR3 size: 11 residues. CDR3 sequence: CSVADVGEQYF. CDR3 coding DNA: TGCAGCGTTGCGGATGTGGGCGAGCAGTACTTC.

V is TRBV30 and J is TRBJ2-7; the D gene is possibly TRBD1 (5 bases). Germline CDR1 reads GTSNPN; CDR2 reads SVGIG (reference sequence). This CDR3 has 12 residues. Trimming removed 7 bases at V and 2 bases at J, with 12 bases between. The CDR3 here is CASSGAAYEQYF. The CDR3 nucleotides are TGTGCCTCTAGTGGGGCGGCCTACGAGCAGTACTTC.

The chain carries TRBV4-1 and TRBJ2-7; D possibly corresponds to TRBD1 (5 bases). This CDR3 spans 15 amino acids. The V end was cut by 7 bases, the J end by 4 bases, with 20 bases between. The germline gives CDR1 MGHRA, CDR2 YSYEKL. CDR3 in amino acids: CASTKNPGMPYEQYF. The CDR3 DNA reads TGCGCCAGCACCAAGAACCCAGGGATGCCTTACGAGCAGTACTTC.

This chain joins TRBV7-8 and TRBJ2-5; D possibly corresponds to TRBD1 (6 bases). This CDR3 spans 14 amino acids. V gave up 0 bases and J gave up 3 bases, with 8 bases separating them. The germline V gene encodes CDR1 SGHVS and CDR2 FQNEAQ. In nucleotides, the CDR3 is TGTGCCAGCAGCTTAGCGTACAGGGAAGAGACCCAGTACTTC. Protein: CASSLAYREETQYF.

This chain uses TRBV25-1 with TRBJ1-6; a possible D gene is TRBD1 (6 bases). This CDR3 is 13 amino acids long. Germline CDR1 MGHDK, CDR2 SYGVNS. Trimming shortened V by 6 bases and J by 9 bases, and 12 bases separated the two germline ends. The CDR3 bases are TGTGCCAGCAGGCAGGGACAAGGTTCACCCCTCCACTTT. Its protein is CASRQGQGSPLHF.

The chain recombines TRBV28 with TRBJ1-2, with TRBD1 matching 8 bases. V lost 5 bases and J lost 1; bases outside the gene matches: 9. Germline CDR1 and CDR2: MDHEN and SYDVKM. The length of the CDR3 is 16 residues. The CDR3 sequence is CASSPRTGSINYGYTF. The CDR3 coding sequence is TGTGCCAGCAGTCCCCGGACAGGGTCGATTAACTATGGCTACACCTTC.

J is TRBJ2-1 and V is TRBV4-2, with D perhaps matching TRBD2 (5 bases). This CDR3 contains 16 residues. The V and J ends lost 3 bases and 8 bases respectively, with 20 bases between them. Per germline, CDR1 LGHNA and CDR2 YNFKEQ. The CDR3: CASSQVTSLGRHEQFF. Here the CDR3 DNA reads TGTGCCAGCAGCCAGGTAACTAGTTTGGGTCGCCATGAGCAGTTCTTC.

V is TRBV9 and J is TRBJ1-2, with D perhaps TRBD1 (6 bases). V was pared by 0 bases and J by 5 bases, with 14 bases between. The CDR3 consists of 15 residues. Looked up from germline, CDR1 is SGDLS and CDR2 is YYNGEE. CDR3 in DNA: TGTGCCAGCAGCGTAGAAAGTCGGACAGTATATGGCTACACCTTC. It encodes CASSVESRTVYGYTF.

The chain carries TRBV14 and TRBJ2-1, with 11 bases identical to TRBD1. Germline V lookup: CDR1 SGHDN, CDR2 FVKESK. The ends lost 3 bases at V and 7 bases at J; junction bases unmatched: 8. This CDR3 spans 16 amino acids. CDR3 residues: CASSQSYGQGANEQFF. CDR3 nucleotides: TGTGCCAGCAGCCAGTCGTACGGACAGGGGGCTAATGAGCAGTTCTTC.

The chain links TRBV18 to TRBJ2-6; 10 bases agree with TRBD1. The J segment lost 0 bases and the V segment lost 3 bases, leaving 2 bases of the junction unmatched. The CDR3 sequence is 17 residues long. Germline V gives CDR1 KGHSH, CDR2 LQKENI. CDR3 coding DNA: TGTGCCAGCTCACCGCGACAGGGGGCCTCTGGGGCCAACGTCCTGACTTTC. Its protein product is CASSPRQGASGANVLTF.

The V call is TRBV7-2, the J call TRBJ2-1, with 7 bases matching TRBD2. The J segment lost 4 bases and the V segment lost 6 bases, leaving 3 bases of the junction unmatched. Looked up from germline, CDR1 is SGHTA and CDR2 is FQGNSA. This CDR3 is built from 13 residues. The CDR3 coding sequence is TGTGCCAGCAGTCTAGCGGCATACAATGAGCAGTTCTTC. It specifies CASSLAAYNEQFF.

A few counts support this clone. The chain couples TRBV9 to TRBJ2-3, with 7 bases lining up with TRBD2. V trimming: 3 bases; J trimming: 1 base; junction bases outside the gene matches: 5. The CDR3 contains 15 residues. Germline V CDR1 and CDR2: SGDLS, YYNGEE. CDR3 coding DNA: TGTGCCAGCAGCGGGGGGGGAGTAGGCACAGATACGCAGTATTTT. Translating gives CASSGGGVGTDTQYF.

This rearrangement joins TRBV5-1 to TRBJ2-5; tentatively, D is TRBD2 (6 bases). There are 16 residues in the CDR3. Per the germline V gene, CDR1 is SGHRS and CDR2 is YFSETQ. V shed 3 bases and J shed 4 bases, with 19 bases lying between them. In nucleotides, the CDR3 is TGCGCCAGCAGCTCTAGCGACCGGGTGATGGGAGAGACCCAGTACTTC. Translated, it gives CASSSSDRVMGETQYF.

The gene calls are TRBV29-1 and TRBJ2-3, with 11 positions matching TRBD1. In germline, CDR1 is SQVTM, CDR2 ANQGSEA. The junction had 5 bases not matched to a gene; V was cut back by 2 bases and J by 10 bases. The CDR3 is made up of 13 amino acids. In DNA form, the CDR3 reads TGCAGCGTTGAACAGGACAGGGGGCTCCCGCAGTATTTT. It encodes CSVEQDRGLPQYF.

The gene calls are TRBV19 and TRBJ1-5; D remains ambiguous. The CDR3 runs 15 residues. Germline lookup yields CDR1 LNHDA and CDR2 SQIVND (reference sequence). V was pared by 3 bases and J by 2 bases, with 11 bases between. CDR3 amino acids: CASSIGISRNQPQHF. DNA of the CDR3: TGTGCCAGTAGTATCGGGATTTCGCGCAATCAGCCCCAGCATTTT.